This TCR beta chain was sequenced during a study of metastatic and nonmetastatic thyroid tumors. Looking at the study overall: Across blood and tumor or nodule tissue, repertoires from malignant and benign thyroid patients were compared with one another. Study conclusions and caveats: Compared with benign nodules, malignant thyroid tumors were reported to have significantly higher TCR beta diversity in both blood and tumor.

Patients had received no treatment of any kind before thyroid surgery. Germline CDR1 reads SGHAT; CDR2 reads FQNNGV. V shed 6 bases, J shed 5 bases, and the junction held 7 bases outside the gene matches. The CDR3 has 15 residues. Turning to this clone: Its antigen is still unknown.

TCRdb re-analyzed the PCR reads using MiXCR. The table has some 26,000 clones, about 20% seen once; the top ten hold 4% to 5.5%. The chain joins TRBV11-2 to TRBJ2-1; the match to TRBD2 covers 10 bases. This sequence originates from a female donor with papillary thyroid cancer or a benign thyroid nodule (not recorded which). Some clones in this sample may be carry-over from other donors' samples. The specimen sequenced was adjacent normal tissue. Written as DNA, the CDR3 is TGTGCCAGCAGGTCAGCGGGAGGGCCGGACAATGAGCAGTTCTTC. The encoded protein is CASRSAGGPDNEQFF.